Below are 19 T cell receptor beta chains sequenced from a single sample in a study of identical twins. One entry per CDR3 protein results from TCRdb running MiXCR on the 5' RACE reads. In the table there are 1,800,000 or so distinct CDR3 sequences, under 35% of which are singletons. Sequencing was carried out using cord blood. The origin of the receptors is a newborn girl in good health.

This clonotype was counted between two and nine times. The gene calls are TRBV6-6 and TRBJ1-5; D gene ambiguous. Trimming took 5 bases from V and 1 from J, leaving 12 bases between them. The CDR3 has 15 residues. The germline CDR1 and CDR2 sequences are MNHNY and SVGAGI (reference sequence). Here the CDR3 DNA reads TGTGCCAGCAGTGGACTCCTTCGGAGCAATCAGCCCCAGCATTTT. Amino acid sequence: CASSGLLRSNQPQHF.

This chain links TRBV3-1 with TRBJ1-2; D gene unclear. V was pared by 2 bases and J by 5 bases, with 9 bases between. From germline, CDR1 is LGHDT and CDR2 YNNKEL (reference sequence). This CDR3 is built from 13 residues. The chain's CDR3 is CASSQWNRYGYTF. The CDR3 nucleotides are TGTGCCAGCAGCCAATGGAACAGATATGGCTACACCTTC.

There are a few counts of this clonotype. The chain recombines TRBV28 with TRBJ2-5, with D unresolved. Germline-derived CDR1 and CDR2 are MDHEN and SYDVKM. CDR3 size: 12 residues. V lost 4 bases and J lost 9, with 12 bases in between. CDR3 nucleotide sequence: TGTGCCAGCAGTTACCAGCCCTTCGCCCAGTACTTC. It encodes CASSYQPFAQYF.

This clonotype was recorded at least ten times. This chain links TRBV12-3 or TRBV12-4 with TRBJ2-1; 11 bases match TRBD2. J lost 7 bases, V lost 10 bases, and 18 bases had no gene match. This CDR3 region has 17 residues. Here the CDR3 reads CATKGGLAATRWNEQFF. DNA for the CDR3: TGTGCCACTAAGGGGGGACTAGCGGCTACACGCTGGAATGAGCAGTTCTTC.

V and J are TRBV20-1 and TRBJ2-1; no clear D gene. CDR1 is DFQATT, CDR2 SNEGSKA, per germline (reference sequence). The CDR3 length is 13 residues. V lost 4 bases and J lost 7, with 14 bases in between. The CDR3 region has the DNA TGCAGTGCTATAGGTCCAGGTCAAAATGAGCAGTTCTTC. Its translation: CSAIGPGQNEQFF.

Comment on this clonotype: The CDR3 carries no conserved terminal phenylalanine or tryptophan, so it likely arises from a read error. The J gene is TRBJ2-7, the V gene TRBV25-1, with D unresolved. In germline, CDR1 is MGHDK, CDR2 SYGVNS. The length of the CDR3 is 12 residues. With 5 bases removed from V and 3 bases from J, the gap between germline ends came to 8 bases. Here the CDR3 DNA reads TGTGCCAGCAGTATCACCCACTACGAGCAGTACTCC. Residues: CASSITHYEQYS.

This clonotype was seen just once. A much larger clone lies one base from this, so it may be a read error. The chain combines TRBV5-1 with TRBJ2-1; 9 positions agree with TRBD1. The germline gives CDR1 SGHRS, CDR2 YFSETQ. This CDR3 comprises 15 residues. For the CDR3, the DNA is TGCACCAGCAGCTTGGAAGGGACAGGGTACAATGAGCAGTTCTTC. The encoded protein is CTSSLEGTGYNEQFF.

This clonotype was recorded a few times. This chain links TRBV27 with TRBJ2-1; no firm D call. The CDR3 is 15 residues long. Germline V gives CDR1 MNHEY, CDR2 SMNVEV (reference sequence). Trimming removed 2 bases from V and 1 base from J, with 9 bases in between. The CDR3 DNA follows: TGTGCCAGCAGTTTAAGTGACGGATCCTACAATGAGCAGTTCTTC. Translated: CASSLSDGSYNEQFF.

CDR3 bases: TGTGCCAGCAGTTTATGGAACTTGCGGACTAGCGGGAGCCACAATGAGCAGTTCTTC. Amino acids: CASSLWNLRTSGSHNEQFF. The chain recombines TRBV28 with TRBJ2-1; 13 bases match TRBD2. CDR3 length: 19 amino acids. Germline V gives CDR1 MDHEN, CDR2 SYDVKM. The J segment lost 5 bases and the V segment lost 0 bases, leaving 10 bases of the junction unmatched.

The chain links TRBV28 to TRBJ2-7; no firm D call. The CDR3 runs 14 residues. CDR1 MDHEN and CDR2 SYDVKM come from the germline V gene. V was trimmed by 7 bases and J by 1 base, leaving 14 bases between them. CDR3 nucleotides: TGTGCCAGCACCTCGGGTTTTTCGTCCTACGAGCAGTACTTC. Its translation: CASTSGFSSYEQYF.

The chain couples TRBV27 to TRBJ2-1; 9 bases match TRBD2. The ends lost 10 bases at V and 7 bases at J; junction bases unmatched: 8. Germline V gives CDR1 MNHEY, CDR2 SMNVEV (reference sequence). The length of the CDR3 is 13 residues. The CDR3 DNA sequence: TGTGCCACCGGCGGGAGGGCCTTTAATGAGCAGTTCTTC. It translates to CATGGRAFNEQFF.

This rearrangement joins TRBV2 to TRBJ1-2; TRBD1 might be the D (5 bases). This CDR3 spans 14 amino acids. The germline V gene encodes CDR1 SNHLY and CDR2 FYNNEI. The V end lost 0 bases, the J end lost 4 bases, and 9 bases lay between the germline ends. Here the CDR3 reads CASSEAPGTYGYTF. CDR3 in DNA: TGTGCCAGCAGTGAAGCGCCAGGGACCTATGGCTACACCTTC.

The rearrangement joins TRBV6-1 to TRBJ1-2, with a tentative D call TRBD1 (5 bases). In germline, CDR1 is MNHNS, CDR2 SASEGT. V dropped 8 bases and J dropped 1 base, with 14 bases sitting between them. The CDR3 loop spans 14 amino acids. CDR3 residues: CASRWSGGNYGYTF. The CDR3 DNA is TGTGCCAGCCGCTGGAGTGGGGGTAACTATGGCTACACCTTC.

This chain connects TRBV24-1 to TRBJ2-7; D is perhaps TRBD1 or TRBD2 (7 bases each). CDR1 is KGHDR, CDR2 SFDVKD, per germline. V lost 6 bases to trimming and J lost 7 bases, with 21 bases between them. The CDR3 length is 15 residues. CDR3 sequence: CATSLAGGAVSEQYF. CDR3 coding DNA: TGTGCCACCAGTTTGGCAGGGGGGGCCGTTAGTGAGCAGTACTTC.

The chain has TRBV5-1 and TRBJ2-3; possibly TRBD1 for D (6 bases). Germline loops: CDR1 SGHRS, CDR2 YFSETQ. The CDR3 contains 19 residues. Trimming removed 0 bases at V and 0 bases at J, with 20 bases between. The CDR3 nucleotides are TGCGCCAGCAGCTTGGGCCCCTATTTTGGGGGCCTAAGCACAGATACGCAGTATTTT. Translated: CASSLGPYFGGLSTDTQYF.

This chain joins TRBV6-6 and TRBJ2-4; D possibly corresponds to TRBD2 (7 bases). This CDR3 comprises 14 residues. The ends were cut back, 6 bases at V and 8 bases at J, with 17 bases in the middle. Germline assignment: CDR1 MNHNY and CDR2 SVGAGI (reference sequence). DNA of the CDR3: TGTGCCAGCAGCCACCTTAGGGGGGGACACATTCAGTACTTC. This encodes CASSHLRGGHIQYF.

The chain links TRBV5-4 to TRBJ2-1, with 8 positions matching TRBD2. CDR1 SGHNT and CDR2 YYREEE come from the germline V gene (reference sequence). CDR3 length: 15 amino acids. The junction had 7 bases not matched to a gene; V was cut back by 3 bases and J by 5 bases. The CDR3 loop is CASSSTRTSHNEQFF. CDR3 sequence (DNA): TGTGCCAGCAGCTCGACCCGGACTAGCCACAATGAGCAGTTCTTC.

Remarks on this clonotype: This may come from a read error, since a much larger clone is one base off. This rearrangement joins TRBV29-1 to TRBJ2-3, with 10 bases fitting TRBD2. The germline gives CDR1 SQVTM, CDR2 ANQGSEA. The CDR3 is 17 residues long. As DNA, the CDR3 is TGCAGCGTCGCCGGCTGGGGTAGCGGGGGGAACACAGATACGCAGTGTTTT. Translated, it gives CSVAGWGSGGNTDTQCF.

Turning to this clonotype: At one end, the junction sequence differs from germline, possibly due to a read error. The gene calls are TRBV6-5 and TRBJ2-3, with 11 bases fitting TRBD2. The CDR3 length is 15 residues. Germline V gene lookup returns CDR1 MNHEY and CDR2 SVGAGI. CDR3 in amino acids: CAGSPGLAATDTQYF. The CDR3 nucleotides are TGTGCCGGCAGCCCGGGACTAGCGGCCACAGATACGCAGTATTTT.